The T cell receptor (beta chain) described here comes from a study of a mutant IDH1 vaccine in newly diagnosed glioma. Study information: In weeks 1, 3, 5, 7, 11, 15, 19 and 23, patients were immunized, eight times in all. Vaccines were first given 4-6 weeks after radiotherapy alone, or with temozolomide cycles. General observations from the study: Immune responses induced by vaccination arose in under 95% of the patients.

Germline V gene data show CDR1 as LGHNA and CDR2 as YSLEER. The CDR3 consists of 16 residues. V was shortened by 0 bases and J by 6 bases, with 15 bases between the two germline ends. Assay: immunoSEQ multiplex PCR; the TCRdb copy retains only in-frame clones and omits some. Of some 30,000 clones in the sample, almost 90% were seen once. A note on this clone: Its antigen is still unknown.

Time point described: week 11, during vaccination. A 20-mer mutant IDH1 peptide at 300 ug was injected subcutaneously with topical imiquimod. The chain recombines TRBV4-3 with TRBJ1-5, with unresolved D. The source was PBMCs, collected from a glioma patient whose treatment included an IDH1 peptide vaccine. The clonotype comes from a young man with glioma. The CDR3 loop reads CASSQEADARGQPQHF. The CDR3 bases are TGCGCCAGCAGCCAAGAGGCAGACGCCCGCGGTCAGCCCCAGCATTTT.